The next 8 T cell receptor beta chains were all read from a single sample in a study of human T cells and chemical hapten exposure. TCRdb passed the RACE reads through MiXCR, listing each CDR3 protein once. The repertoire holds 65,000 to 90,000 distinct CDR3 sequences, with less than 15% as singletons. The time point: pre-sensitization, week 0. Treatment defined: therapeutic diphenylcyclopropenone sensitization with weekly scalp DPC. This sample comprised whole blood, obtained in connection with sensitization to the hapten diphenylcyclopropenone (DPC). These receptors came from a woman aged 45-65 years with alopecia areata. Some clones in this sample may be carry-over from other donors' samples.

This clonotype turned up a few times. The V gene is TRBV5-4, the J gene TRBJ2-3, with 7 nucleotides matching TRBD2. The V gene's germline CDR1 is SGHNT and CDR2 YYREEE (reference sequence). The V segment lost 9 bases and the J segment 4 bases; nucleotides outside the gene matches: 11. CDR3 length: 14 amino acids. The CDR3 DNA reads TGTGCCACGCGGGGTGCGGGAGTTCCAGATACGCAGTATTTT. Protein: CATRGAGVPDTQYF.

The genes are TRBV5-5 and TRBJ1-4; TRBD1 agrees at 8 bases. The V segment lost 0 bases and the J segment 5 bases; nucleotides outside the gene matches: 9. The CDR3 is 17 amino acids. The germline CDR1 and CDR2 sequences are SGHKS and YYEKEE (reference sequence). CDR3 nucleotides: TGTGCCAGCAGCTTGGGGCACGGCAGGGGGCGAAATGAAAAACTGTTTTTT. This sequence encodes CASSLGHGRGRNEKLFF.

V usage is TRBV27 and J usage is TRBJ2-5, with D possibly TRBD2 on 5 matching bases. The V end was cut by 5 bases, the J end by 1 base, with 11 bases between. The CDR3 covers 14 residues. Germline V gene sequence: CDR1 MNHEY, CDR2 SMNVEV (reference sequence). The CDR3 DNA reads as TGTGCCAGCAGTGGAGAGGGTACCCAAGAGACCCAGTACTTC. Its protein is CASSGEGTQETQYF.

The chain is built from TRBV4-1 and TRBJ1-6, with D perhaps matching TRBD1 (6 bases). Trimming cost V 1 base and J 10 bases, with 23 bases left between them. CDR1 is MGHRA and CDR2 is YSYEKL in the germline V gene. The CDR3 length is 18 residues. The CDR3 here is CASSQGRGFQGGGSPLHF. CDR3 nucleotide sequence: TGCGCCAGCAGCCAAGGAAGGGGGTTCCAGGGAGGAGGATCACCCCTCCACTTT.

This clonotype appeared a few times. The V gene is TRBV7-2, the J gene TRBJ2-7, with D unresolved. The length of the CDR3 is 14 residues. The V end lost 5 bases, the J end lost 0 bases, and 11 bases lay between the germline ends. The germline V gene encodes CDR1 SGHTA and CDR2 FQGNSA. The chain's CDR3 is CASSPSPGSYEQYF. CDR3 nucleotide sequence: TGTGCCAGCAGCCCCTCCCCCGGCTCCTACGAGCAGTACTTC.

This clonotype has just a few counts. The J gene is TRBJ2-1, the V gene TRBV2, with 9 bases aligning to TRBD2. The junction had 7 bases not matched to a gene; V was cut back by 3 bases and J by 1 base. Germline values: CDR1 SNHLY, CDR2 FYNNEI. This CDR3 region has 17 residues. The CDR3 sequence is CASSETSGRLSYNEQFF. In DNA, the CDR3 is TGTGCCAGCAGTGAGACTAGCGGCCGCCTTTCCTACAATGAGCAGTTCTTC.

This clonotype was counted only a few times. The chain links TRBV10-3 to TRBJ2-5; no definite D call. Trimming left V 3 bases short and J 4 bases short, with 12 bases between. Germline values: CDR1 ENHRY, CDR2 SYGVKD. CDR3 length equals 14 residues. CDR3 coding DNA: TGTGCCATCAGTGACCCCGGCTACTCAGAGACCCAGTACTTC. This codes for CAISDPGYSETQYF.

The rearrangement uses TRBV12-3 or TRBV12-4 and TRBJ2-3, with TRBD2 identical over 7 bases. With 5 bases clipped from V and 2 bases from J, the junction kept 10 bases outside the gene matches. CDR3 size: 16 residues. CDR3 in amino acids: CASSPGSLAATDTQYF. In DNA form, the CDR3 reads TGTGCCAGCAGTCCAGGCTCCCTAGCGGCCACAGATACGCAGTATTTT.